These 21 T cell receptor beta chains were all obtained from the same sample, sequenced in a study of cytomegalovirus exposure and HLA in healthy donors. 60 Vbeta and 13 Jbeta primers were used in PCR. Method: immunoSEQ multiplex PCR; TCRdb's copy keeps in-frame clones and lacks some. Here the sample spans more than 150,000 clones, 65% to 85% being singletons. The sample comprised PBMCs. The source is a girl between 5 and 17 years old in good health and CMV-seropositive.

CDR3 sequence: CASSVGPGLYEQYF. DNA for the CDR3: TGTGCCAGCAGCGTAGGTCCGGGTCTCTACGAGCAGTACTTC. The V call is TRBV9, the J call TRBJ2-7; D is uncertain. This CDR3 comprises 14 residues. Germline assignment: CDR1 SGDLS and CDR2 YYNGEE. Trimming stripped 0 bases from V and 3 bases from J, with 10 bases between.

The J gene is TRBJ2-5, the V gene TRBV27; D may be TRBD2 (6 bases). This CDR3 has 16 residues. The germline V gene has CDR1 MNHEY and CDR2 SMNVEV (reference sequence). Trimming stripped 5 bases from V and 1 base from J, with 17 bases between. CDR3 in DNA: TGTGCCAGCAGTCCAACAGACGGAGGGTTCCAAGAGACCCAGTACTTC. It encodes CASSPTDGGFQETQYF.

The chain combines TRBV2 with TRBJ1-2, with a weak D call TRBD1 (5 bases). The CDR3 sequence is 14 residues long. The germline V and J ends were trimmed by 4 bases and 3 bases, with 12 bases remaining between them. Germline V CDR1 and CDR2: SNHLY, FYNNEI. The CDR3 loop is CASSVGLQDYGYTF. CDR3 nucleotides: TGTGCCAGCAGTGTTGGGCTACAGGACTATGGCTACACCTTC.

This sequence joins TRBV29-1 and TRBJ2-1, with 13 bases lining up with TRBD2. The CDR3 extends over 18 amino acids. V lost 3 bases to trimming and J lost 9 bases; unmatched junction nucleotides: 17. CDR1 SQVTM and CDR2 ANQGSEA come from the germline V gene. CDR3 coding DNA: TGCAGCGTTGAGGCTGGGAAAGGACTAGCGGGAGTATCGGGTGAGCAGTTCTTC. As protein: CSVEAGKGLAGVSGEQFF.

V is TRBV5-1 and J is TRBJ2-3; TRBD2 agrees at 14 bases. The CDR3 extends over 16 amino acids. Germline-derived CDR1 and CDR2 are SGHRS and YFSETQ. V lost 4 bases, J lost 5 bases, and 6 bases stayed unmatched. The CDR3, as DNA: TGCGCCAGCAGCATCGGGACTAGCGGGAGAGAAGATACGCAGTATTTT. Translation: CASSIGTSGREDTQYF.

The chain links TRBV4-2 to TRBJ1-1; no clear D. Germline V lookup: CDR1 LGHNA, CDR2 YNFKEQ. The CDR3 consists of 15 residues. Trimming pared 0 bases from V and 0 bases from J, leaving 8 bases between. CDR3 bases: TGTGCCAGCAGCCAAGAGGAGGCTGTGAACACTGAAGCTTTCTTT. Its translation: CASSQEEAVNTEAFF.

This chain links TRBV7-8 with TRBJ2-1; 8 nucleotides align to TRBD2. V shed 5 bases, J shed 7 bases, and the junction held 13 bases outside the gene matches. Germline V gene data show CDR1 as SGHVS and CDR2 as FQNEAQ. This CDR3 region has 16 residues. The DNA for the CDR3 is TGTGCCAGCAGCCCCCGGGCTAGCGGGCGGGGAAATGAGCAGTTCTTC. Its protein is CASSPRASGRGNEQFF.

The CDR3 region is CASSFEAGNGYTF. In DNA, the CDR3 is TGTGCCAGCAGCTTTGAGGCAGGGAATGGCTACACCTTC. The V call is TRBV11-2, the J call TRBJ1-2; tentative D call: TRBD1 (5 bases). The CDR3 length is 13 residues. The germline gives CDR1 SGHAT, CDR2 FQNNGV. The V and J ends lost 3 bases and 6 bases respectively, with 11 bases between them.

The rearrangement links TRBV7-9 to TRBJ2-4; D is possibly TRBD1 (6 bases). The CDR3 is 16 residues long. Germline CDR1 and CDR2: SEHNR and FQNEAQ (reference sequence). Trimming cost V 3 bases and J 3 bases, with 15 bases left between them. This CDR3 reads CASSFNPRGNKNIQYF. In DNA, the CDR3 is TGTGCCAGCAGCTTTAACCCCAGGGGTAACAAAAACATTCAGTACTTC.

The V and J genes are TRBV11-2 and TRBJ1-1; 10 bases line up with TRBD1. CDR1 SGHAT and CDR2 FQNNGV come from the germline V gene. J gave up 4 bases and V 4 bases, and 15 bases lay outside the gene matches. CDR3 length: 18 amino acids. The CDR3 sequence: CASSSPRQGAGLGTEAFF. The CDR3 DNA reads TGTGCCAGCAGCTCCCCCCGACAGGGGGCCGGTCTTGGCACTGAAGCTTTCTTT.

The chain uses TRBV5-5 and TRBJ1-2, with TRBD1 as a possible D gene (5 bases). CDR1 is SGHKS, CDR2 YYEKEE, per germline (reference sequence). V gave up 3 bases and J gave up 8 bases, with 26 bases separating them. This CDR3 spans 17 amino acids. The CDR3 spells CASSSPTGRGAPGGYTF. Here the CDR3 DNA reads TGTGCCAGCAGCTCACCTACCGGGAGAGGGGCTCCAGGCGGCTACACCTTC. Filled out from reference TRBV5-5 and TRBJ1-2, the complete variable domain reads DAGVTQSPTHLIKTRGQQVTLRCSPISGHKSVSWYQQVLGQGPQFIFQYYEKEERGRGNFPDRFSARQFPNYSSELNVNALLLGDSALYLCASSSPTGRGAPGGYTFGSGTRLTVV.

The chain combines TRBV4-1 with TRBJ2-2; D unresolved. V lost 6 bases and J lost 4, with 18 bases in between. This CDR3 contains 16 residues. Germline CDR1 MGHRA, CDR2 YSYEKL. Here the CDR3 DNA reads TGCGCCAGCAGGTCTCTCTTAGGAGCGCGCACCGGGGAGCTGTTTTTT. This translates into CASRSLLGARTGELFF.

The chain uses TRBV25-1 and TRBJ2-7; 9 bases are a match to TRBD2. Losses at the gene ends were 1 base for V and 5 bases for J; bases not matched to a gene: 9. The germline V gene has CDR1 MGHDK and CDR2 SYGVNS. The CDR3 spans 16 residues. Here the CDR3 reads CASSEWSSGRGNEQYF. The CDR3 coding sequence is TGTGCCAGCAGTGAATGGAGTAGCGGGAGAGGCAACGAGCAGTACTTC.

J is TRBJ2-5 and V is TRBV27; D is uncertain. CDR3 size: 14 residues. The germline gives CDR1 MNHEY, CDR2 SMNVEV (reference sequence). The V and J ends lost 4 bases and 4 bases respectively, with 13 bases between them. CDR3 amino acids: CASSYSLVAETQYF. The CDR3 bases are TGTGCCAGCAGTTATTCTCTGGTGGCAGAGACCCAGTACTTC.

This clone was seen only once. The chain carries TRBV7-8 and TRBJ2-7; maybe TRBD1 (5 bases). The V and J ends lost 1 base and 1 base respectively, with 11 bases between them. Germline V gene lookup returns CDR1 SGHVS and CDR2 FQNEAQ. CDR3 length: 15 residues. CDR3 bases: TGTGCCAGCAGCTTAGGGCCTGGGGCATCCTACGAGCAGTACTTC. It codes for CASSLGPGASYEQYF.

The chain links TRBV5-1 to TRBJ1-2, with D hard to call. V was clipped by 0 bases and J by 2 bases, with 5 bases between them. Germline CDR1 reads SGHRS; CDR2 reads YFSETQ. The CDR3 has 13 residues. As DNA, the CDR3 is TGCGCCAGCAGCTTGGACGGGAACTATGGCTACACCTTC. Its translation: CASSLDGNYGYTF.

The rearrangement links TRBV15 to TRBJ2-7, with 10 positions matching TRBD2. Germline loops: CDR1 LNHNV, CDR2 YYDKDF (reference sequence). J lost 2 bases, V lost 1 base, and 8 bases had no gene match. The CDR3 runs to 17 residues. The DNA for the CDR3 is TGTGCCACCAGCAGAGGACCCGGACTAGCGGAAACCTACGAGCAGTACTTC. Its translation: CATSRGPGLAETYEQYF.

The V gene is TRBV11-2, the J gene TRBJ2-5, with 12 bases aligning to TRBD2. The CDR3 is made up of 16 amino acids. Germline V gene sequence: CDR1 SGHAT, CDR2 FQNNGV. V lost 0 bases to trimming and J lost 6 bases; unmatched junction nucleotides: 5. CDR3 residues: CASSLESSGRAQTQYF. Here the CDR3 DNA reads TGTGCCAGCAGCTTAGAATCTAGCGGGAGGGCCCAGACCCAGTACTTC.

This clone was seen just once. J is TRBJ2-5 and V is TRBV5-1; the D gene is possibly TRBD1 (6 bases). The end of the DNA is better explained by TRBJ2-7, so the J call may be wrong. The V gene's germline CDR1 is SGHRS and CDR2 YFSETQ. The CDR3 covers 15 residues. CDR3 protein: CASSLTRTAAYEQYF. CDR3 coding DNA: TGCGCCAGCAGCCTCACAAGGACAGCCGCCTACGAGCAGTACTTC.

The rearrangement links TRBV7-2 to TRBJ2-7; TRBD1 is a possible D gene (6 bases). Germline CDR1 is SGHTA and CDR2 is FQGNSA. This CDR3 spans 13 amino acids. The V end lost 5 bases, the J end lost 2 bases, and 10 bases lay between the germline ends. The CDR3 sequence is CASSRWTAYEQYF. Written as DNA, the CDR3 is TGTGCCAGCAGCCGATGGACAGCCTACGAGCAGTACTTC.

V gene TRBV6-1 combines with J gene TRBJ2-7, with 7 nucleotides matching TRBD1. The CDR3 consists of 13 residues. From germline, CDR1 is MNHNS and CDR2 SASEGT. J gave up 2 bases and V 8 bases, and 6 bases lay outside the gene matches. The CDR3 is CASQGQRPYEQYF. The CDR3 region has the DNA TGTGCCAGCCAGGGACAGAGACCCTACGAGCAGTACTTC.